These 10 T cell receptor beta chains originate from one sample sequenced in a study of blood T cell repertoires in COVID-19. Some clones are missing from TCRdb's copy, which holds only in-frame ones; the method was immunoSEQ multiplex PCR. Of tens of thousands of clones detected, about nine tenths appear once; the ten largest clones hold roughly 5.7%. Sequenced input: peripheral blood. The receptors originated from a human donor in a cohort sampled during active COVID-19.

This clone came up a few times. The chain combines TRBV10-1 with TRBJ2-7; possible D gene TRBD2, 6 bases. The CDR3 extends over 15 amino acids. Deletions cut 4 bases from V and 6 bases from J, with 19 bases between. CDR1 is WNHNN and CDR2 is SYGVQD in the germline V gene (reference sequence). Here the CDR3 reads CASSVWFGLEGEQYV. Here the CDR3 DNA reads TGCGCCAGCAGTGTCTGGTTCGGGTTGGAGGGCGAGCAGTACGTC.

The gene calls are TRBV7-2 and TRBJ2-3; 8 bases line up with TRBD1. Germline lookup yields CDR1 SGHTA and CDR2 FQGNSA. The CDR3 sequence is 16 residues long. With 2 bases clipped from V and 4 bases from J, the junction kept 8 bases outside the gene matches. CDR3 DNA sequence: TGTGCCAGCAGCTTAAGTCGCAGGGGGCTATCAGATACGCAGTATTTT. Its translation is CASSLSRRGLSDTQYF.

The V call is TRBV7-9, the J call TRBJ1-6; 7 nucleotides line up with TRBD1. Trimming removed 6 bases from V and 8 bases from J; junction bases left unmatched: 7. The CDR3 loop spans 14 amino acids. Germline assignment: CDR1 SEHNR and CDR2 FQNEAQ (reference sequence). This chain's CDR3 is CASSTTGADSPLHF. In DNA, the CDR3 is TGTGCCAGCAGTACCACAGGGGCAGATTCACCCCTCCACTTT.

CDR3 amino acids: CASSLRTGELSGANVLTF. The CDR3 nucleotides read TGTGCCAGCAGTTTACGGACAGGAGAGCTCTCTGGGGCCAACGTCCTGACTTTC. The chain joins TRBV7-6 to TRBJ2-6; the match to TRBD1 covers 7 bases. Germline assignment: CDR1 SGHVS and CDR2 FNYEAQ. There are 18 residues in the CDR3. Trimming at V came to 6 bases and at J to 0 bases, leaving 11 bases not matched to a gene.

This CDR3 reads CASSESRYGETQYF. As DNA, the CDR3 is TGTGCCAGCAGTGAAAGCCGTTACGGAGAGACCCAGTACTTC. The chain has TRBV6-1 and TRBJ2-5; D uncertain. The V and J ends lost 2 bases and 4 bases respectively, with 11 bases between them. Germline V gene data show CDR1 as MNHNS and CDR2 as SASEGT. This CDR3 contains 14 residues.

The chain has TRBV5-5 and TRBJ2-5, with 11 positions matching TRBD2. From germline, CDR1 is SGHKS and CDR2 YYEKEE (reference sequence). V was clipped by 2 bases and J by 0 bases; unmatched bases: 12. The CDR3 consists of 19 residues. The chain's CDR3 is CASSFQNLAGGYYQETQYF. CDR3 bases: TGTGCCAGCAGCTTTCAGAATCTAGCGGGAGGCTATTACCAAGAGACCCAGTACTTC.

This clone showed up just once. This chain uses TRBV7-9 with TRBJ1-4; D remains unclear. This CDR3 contains 11 residues. V was pared by 5 bases and J by 14 bases, with 12 bases between. CDR1 is SEHNR, CDR2 FQNEAQ, per germline (reference sequence). DNA for the CDR3: TGTGCCAGCAGCACCGGTGTCACCCTGTTTTTT. Translation gives CASSTGVTLFF.

In this sample, this clone turned up once. J is TRBJ2-3 and V is TRBV7-2, with TRBD2 matching 14 bases. Losses at the gene ends were 5 bases for V and 3 bases for J; bases not matched to a gene: 4. The CDR3 loop spans 16 amino acids. CDR1 is SGHTA, CDR2 FQGNSA, per germline. This CDR3 reads CASSARLAGGTDTQYF. The CDR3 DNA reads TGTGCCAGCAGCGCCCGACTAGCGGGGGGGACAGATACGCAGTATTTT.

The chain is built from TRBV14 and TRBJ2-1; D not certain. This CDR3 region has 14 residues. The V end lost 4 bases, the J end lost 10 bases, and 17 bases lay between the germline ends. Germline V gives CDR1 SGHDN, CDR2 FVKESK. As DNA, the CDR3 is TGTGCCAGCAGCCTTGTCTCCGGTCAAGTCGAGCAGTTCTTC. Residues: CASSLVSGQVEQFF. The full variable domain, its missing parts supplied by reference TRBV14 and TRBJ2-1, is EAGVTQFPSHSVIEKGQTVTLRCDPISGHDNLYWYRRVMGKEIKFLLHFVKESKQDESGMPNNRFLAERTGGTYSTLKVQPAELEDSGVYFCASSLVSGQVEQFFGPGTRLTVL.

The rearrangement links TRBV12-3 or TRBV12-4 to TRBJ1-5; D uncertain. Trimming stripped 5 bases from V and 10 bases from J, with 9 bases between. There are 11 residues in the CDR3. In DNA form, the CDR3 reads TGTGCCAGCAGTCCCCGACAACCCCAGCATTTT. It is translated as CASSPRQPQHF.